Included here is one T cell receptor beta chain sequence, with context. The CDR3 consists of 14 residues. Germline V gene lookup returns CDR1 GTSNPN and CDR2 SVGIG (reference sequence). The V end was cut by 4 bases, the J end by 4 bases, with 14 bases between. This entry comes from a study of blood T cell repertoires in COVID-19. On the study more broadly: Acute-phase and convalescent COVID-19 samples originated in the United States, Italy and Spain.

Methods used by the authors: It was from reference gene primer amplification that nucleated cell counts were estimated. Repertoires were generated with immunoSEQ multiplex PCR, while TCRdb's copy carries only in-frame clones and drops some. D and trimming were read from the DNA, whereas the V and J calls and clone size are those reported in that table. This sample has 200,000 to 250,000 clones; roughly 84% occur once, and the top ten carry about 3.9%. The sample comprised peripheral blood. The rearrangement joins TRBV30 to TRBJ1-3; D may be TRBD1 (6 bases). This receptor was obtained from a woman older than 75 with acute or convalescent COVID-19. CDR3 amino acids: CAWNTGTSGNTIYF. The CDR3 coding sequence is TGTGCCTGGAATACCGGGACAAGCGGAAACACCATATATTTT.